The sequence of this T cell receptor (beta chain) was determined in a study of chemoradiotherapy in HPV16-positive cancers. About the research overall: A couple of HPV16-positive patients' cells yielded candidate HPV-specific clones and common motifs. Study-wide results and caveats: In HPV16-positive patients, HPV-responsive T-cell expansion tracked better recurrence-free survival. Candidate HPV-specific clones and E7-related TCR motifs grew in tumor during treatment.

With regard to this clone: What it binds is unknown.

The CDR3 runs to 15 residues. With 1 base removed from V and 3 bases from J, the gap between germline ends came to 10 bases. Germline lookup yields CDR1 SGHRS and CDR2 YFSETQ. Measured with immunoSEQ multiplex PCR; TCRdb has only the in-frame clones, and not every one. The sample lists 5,000 to 8,000 clones; over 75% were seen once. This TCR derives from a human donor with HPV-associated anogenital cancer. Sequences were derived from blood, sampled from a patient who underwent chemoradiotherapy. This sequence joins TRBV5-1 and TRBJ1-4, with D unresolved. CDR3 in DNA: TGCGCCAGCAGCTTGACCGGAAAGTCTAATGAAAAACTGTTTTTT. Translated, it gives CASSLTGKSNEKLFF.